A single sample is the source of the 23 T cell receptor beta chains below, sequenced in a study of blood T cell repertoires in COVID-19. TCRdb's copy holds only in-frame clones and misses some; the assay was immunoSEQ multiplex PCR. The sample shows some 230,000 clones, approximately 84% of them seen only once. Sequenced material: peripheral blood. These receptors all come from a man aged 50 or older who had recovered from COVID-19.

The chain combines TRBV19 with TRBJ2-1, with D tentatively TRBD2 (6 bases). The CDR3 is 14 amino acids. Germline assignment: CDR1 LNHDA and CDR2 SQIVND (reference sequence). V was trimmed by 6 bases and J by 8 bases, leaving 17 bases between them. The CDR3 loop reads CASSPGPGVDEQFF. CDR3 coding DNA: TGTGCCAGTAGCCCGGGCCCGGGAGTCGATGAGCAGTTCTTC.

The chain recombines TRBV4-1 with TRBJ2-7; TRBD1 is a possible D gene (6 bases). Germline V lookup: CDR1 MGHRA, CDR2 YSYEKL. This CDR3 spans 18 amino acids. V lost 0 bases, J lost 6 bases, and 24 bases lay in between. The CDR3 is CASSQDGTGQALVAEQYF. CDR3 sequence (DNA): TGCGCCAGCAGCCAAGATGGGACGGGACAAGCGCTAGTCGCCGAGCAGTACTTC.

V is TRBV28 and J is TRBJ2-7; TRBD1 aligns across 9 bases. V trimming: 6 bases; J trimming: 6 bases; junction bases outside the gene matches: 12. The germline V gene encodes CDR1 MDHEN and CDR2 SYDVKM. The CDR3 spans 15 residues. This CDR3 is CASSSAGTGYSEQYF. The CDR3 bases are TGTGCCAGCAGCTCCGCCGGGACAGGGTATTCCGAGCAGTACTTC.

This clone has just a few counts. This sequence joins TRBV6-2 or TRBV6-3 and TRBJ1-3; 11 nucleotides align to TRBD1. This CDR3 comprises 16 residues. The V gene end was trimmed by 5 bases and the J gene end by 6 bases; junction bases not matched to a gene: 9. Germline loops: CDR1 MNHEY, CDR2 SVGEGT. The CDR3 DNA reads as TGTGCCAGCAGTCCCGATCAGGGACAGGGGGAAAACACCATATATTTT. It codes for CASSPDQGQGENTIYF.

The chain carries TRBV28 and TRBJ1-1, with D maybe TRBD1 (5 bases). V was trimmed by 2 bases and J by 10 bases, leaving 11 bases between them. The CDR3 sequence is 12 residues long. In germline, CDR1 is MDHEN, CDR2 SYDVKM. The CDR3 region is CASSLNWGGAFF. CDR3 bases: TGTGCCAGCAGTTTAAATTGGGGCGGAGCTTTCTTT.

The rearrangement uses TRBV27 and TRBJ1-1; 8 nucleotides agree with TRBD1. CDR1 MNHEY and CDR2 SMNVEV come from the germline V gene (reference sequence). The junction had 9 bases not matched to a gene; V was cut back by 5 bases and J by 4 bases. This CDR3 region has 15 residues. The CDR3, as DNA: TGTGCCAGCAGTGTGGACAGGGATGGCGCCACTGAAGCTTTCTTT. This translates into CASSVDRDGATEAFF.

V usage is TRBV24-1 and J usage is TRBJ1-1, with 7 bases that match TRBD1. The trim removed 4 bases at V and 10 bases at J, leaving 8 bases unmatched. The length of the CDR3 is 13 residues. CDR1 and CDR2 from the germline V gene are KGHDR and SFDVKD. CDR3 in DNA: TGTGCCACCAGTGACCGACAGGGCGTGGGAGCTTTCTTT. It encodes CATSDRQGVGAFF.

Written as DNA, the CDR3 is TGCGCCAGCAGCCAAGATGGCAGAGCCAAAAACATTCAGTACTTC. Translating it yields CASSQDGRAKNIQYF. V and J are TRBV4-1 and TRBJ2-4; no firm D call. CDR3 length: 15 residues. Per germline, CDR1 MGHRA and CDR2 YSYEKL. With 0 bases removed from V and 0 bases from J, the gap between germline ends came to 6 bases.

The chain combines TRBV28 with TRBJ2-1; D possibly corresponds to TRBD2 (7 bases). Germline loops: CDR1 MDHEN, CDR2 SYDVKM. Trimming removed 6 bases from V and 3 bases from J, with 18 bases in between. CDR3 length: 16 amino acids. The CDR3 protein is CASRPGGASGYNEQFF. In nucleotides, the CDR3 is TGTGCCAGCAGGCCTGGGGGGGCCTCGGGCTACAATGAGCAGTTCTTC.

Points on this clone: At the DNA level, this CDR3 is encoded by other sequences in the same sample as well. The rearrangement joins TRBV19 to TRBJ1-1; 7 bases line up with TRBD1. The trim removed 6 bases at V and 4 bases at J, leaving 5 bases unmatched. Germline V lookup: CDR1 LNHDA, CDR2 SQIVND (reference sequence). This CDR3 comprises 13 residues. The CDR3 protein is CASSEQGPTEAFF. CDR3 in DNA: TGTGCCAGTAGCGAACAGGGGCCCACTGAAGCTTTCTTT.

The chain recombines TRBV24-1 with TRBJ2-3, with TRBD2 identical over 11 bases. V gave up 3 bases and J gave up 2 bases; unmatched junction bases: 9. This CDR3 comprises 18 residues. The V gene's germline CDR1 is KGHDR and CDR2 SFDVKD. The CDR3 DNA is TGTGCCACCAGTGATGTGTTCGGGACTAGCGGTACCACAGATACGCAGTATTTT. This codes for CATSDVFGTSGTTDTQYF.

Details on this clone: At the DNA level, this CDR3 is encoded by other sequences in the same sample as well. The genes are TRBV18 and TRBJ2-1, with 13 bases that match TRBD2. This CDR3 region has 15 residues. In germline, CDR1 is KGHSH, CDR2 LQKENI. V was pared by 3 bases and J by 7 bases, with 3 bases of the junction left unmatched. The chain's CDR3 is CASSPGLAGRNEQFF. The CDR3 region has the DNA TGTGCCAGCTCACCGGGACTAGCGGGAAGGAATGAGCAGTTCTTC.

V gene TRBV27 combines with J gene TRBJ2-1; 9 positions match TRBD1. Germline-derived CDR1 and CDR2 are MNHEY and SMNVEV (reference sequence). With 5 bases clipped from V and 7 bases from J, the junction kept 15 bases outside the gene matches. The CDR3 sequence is 17 residues long. The CDR3 protein is CASSPSSGQGRGNEQFF. The DNA of the CDR3 is TGTGCCAGCAGTCCCTCCTCCGGACAGGGGCGGGGAAATGAGCAGTTCTTC.

The chain links TRBV27 to TRBJ1-1; D is possibly TRBD1 (6 bases). Germline-derived CDR1 and CDR2 are MNHEY and SMNVEV (reference sequence). The CDR3 consists of 11 residues. V lost 7 bases and J lost 10, with 13 bases in between. This chain's CDR3 is CASIYRAVAFF. CDR3 DNA: TGTGCCAGCATTTACAGGGCCGTAGCTTTCTTT.

The rearrangement uses TRBV4-2 and TRBJ1-5; 11 bases are a match to TRBD1. Germline V gene data show CDR1 as LGHNA and CDR2 as YNFKEQ. After removal of 1 base from V and 7 bases from J, the junction contained 9 bases not matched to a gene. The CDR3 is 17 amino acids. The CDR3 DNA sequence: TGTGCCAGCAGCCAAGGGACAGGGGGCGCGGGGATCCAGCCCCAGCATTTT. Translating it yields CASSQGTGGAGIQPQHF.

This sequence joins TRBV28 and TRBJ2-2; a weak D match, TRBD2 (7 bases). Germline V CDR1 and CDR2: MDHEN, SYDVKM. The CDR3 length is 15 residues. Trimming cost V 5 bases and J 6 bases, with 16 bases left between them. Here the CDR3 DNA reads TGTGCCAGCAGTATGGGGGGGGCTAAGGCCGGGGAGCTGTTTTTT. Residues: CASSMGGAKAGELFF. The variable domain in full, completed from reference TRBV28 and TRBJ2-2, reads DVKVTQSSRYLVKRTGEKVFLECVQDMDHENMFWYRQDPGLGLRLIYFSYDVKMKEKGDIPEGYSVSREKKERFSLILESASTNQTSMYLCASSMGGAKAGELFFGEGSRLTVL.

This chain joins TRBV19 and TRBJ2-7; 8 positions match TRBD1. The CDR3 extends over 16 amino acids. CDR1 and CDR2 from the germline V gene are LNHDA and SQIVND (reference sequence). With V trimmed by 2 bases and J by 6 bases, 12 bases remained unmatched. Written as DNA, the CDR3 is TGTGCCAGTAGTATAAAAGGCGCAGGCGACAGGGGCGAGCAGTACTTC. Protein sequence: CASSIKGAGDRGEQYF. Full variable domain (remainder filled in from reference TRBV19 and TRBJ2-7): DGGITQSPKYLFRKEGQNVTLSCEQNLNHDAMYWYRQDPGQGLRLIYYSQIVNDFQKGDIAEGYSVSREKKESFPLTVTSAQKNPTAFYLCASSIKGAGDRGEQYFGPGTRLTVT.

The chain has TRBV7-9 and TRBJ2-5; tentatively, D is TRBD2 (6 bases). V lost 5 bases and J lost 6, with 13 bases in between. In germline, CDR1 is SEHNR, CDR2 FQNEAQ (reference sequence). The CDR3 spans 13 residues. The CDR3 is CASSGGESQTQYF. The CDR3 region has the DNA TGTGCCAGCAGCGGAGGGGAGAGCCAGACCCAGTACTTC.

This clone has a single count. V gene TRBV18 combines with J gene TRBJ1-4, with D possibly TRBD1 on 5 matching bases. CDR3 length: 16 residues. The germline V gene has CDR1 KGHSH and CDR2 LQKENI. V shed 4 bases and J shed 7 bases, with 19 bases lying between them. The CDR3 loop is CASSLNRGKIAEKLFF. The CDR3, as DNA: TGTGCCAGCTCACTCAACCGGGGGAAGATTGCTGAAAAACTGTTTTTT.

The rearrangement uses TRBV27 and TRBJ2-2, with 8 bases that match TRBD1. This CDR3 is 16 amino acids long. J lost 2 bases, V lost 1 base, and 3 bases had no gene match. CDR1 and CDR2 from the germline V gene are MNHEY and SMNVEV (reference sequence). The CDR3 DNA sequence: TGTGCCAGCAGTTTATGGGACAGGATTAACACCGGGGAGCTGTTTTTT. Protein: CASSLWDRINTGELFF.

This clone was picked up one time. The chain combines TRBV20-1 with TRBJ2-1, with 12 bases fitting TRBD2. Trimming took 3 bases from V and 9 from J; bases not matched to a gene: 9. This CDR3 has 15 amino acids. Germline V gene lookup returns CDR1 DFQATT and CDR2 SNEGSKA (reference sequence). In DNA, the CDR3 is TGCAGTGCTAGTCCGGCTAGCGGGAGGGTAGGTGAGCAGTTCTTC. Protein product: CSASPASGRVGEQFF.

This clone was recorded only once. The genes are TRBV19 and TRBJ1-3; D perhaps matches TRBD1 (6 bases). V was pared by 3 bases and J by 3 bases, with 12 bases between. Germline CDR1 LNHDA, CDR2 SQIVND (reference sequence). CDR3 size: 15 residues. CDR3 sequence reads: CASSMKGGSGNTIYF. The CDR3 bases are TGTGCCAGTAGTATGAAAGGGGGAAGTGGAAACACCATATATTTT. Using reference TRBV19 and TRBJ1-3 for the parts outside the CDR3, the full variable domain is DGGITQSPKYLFRKEGQNVTLSCEQNLNHDAMYWYRQDPGQGLRLIYYSQIVNDFQKGDIAEGYSVSREKKESFPLTVTSAQKNPTAFYLCASSMKGGSGNTIYFGEGSWLTVV.

This chain joins TRBV15 and TRBJ2-1, with a weak D call TRBD1 (7 bases). CDR1 and CDR2 from the germline V gene are LNHNV and YYDKDF (reference sequence). This CDR3 contains 15 residues. Trimming removed 7 bases from V and 1 base from J, with 14 bases in between. The CDR3 sequence is CATKSAGGSYNEQFF. Written as DNA, the CDR3 is TGTGCCACCAAATCGGCAGGGGGGTCCTACAATGAGCAGTTCTTC.